This is a list of T cell receptor beta chains from one sample in a study of blood T cell repertoires in COVID-19. Only in-frame clones appear in the TCRdb table, and some are missing; sequencing was by immunoSEQ multiplex PCR. The table has 110,000 or so clones, around 87% seen once; the top ten hold approximately 28%. The specimen was peripheral blood. These receptor sequences come from a man between 65 and 79 years old with active or convalescent COVID-19. Both conserved end residues are part of each CDR3. D genes are given only for firm matches. Clone size is shown for a subset of rows, as once, few, many or a class of expanded clone.

TRBD2 TRBJ2-2 TRBV30 once CAWSKGLAGVTINTGELFF TGTGCCTGGAGTAAAGGACTAGCGGGGGTAACAATAAACACCGGGGAGCTGTTTTTT
NA TRBJ1-3 TRBV7-6 few CASREGHALGNTIYF TGTGCCAGTAGAGAGGGACACGCTCTTGGAAACACCATATATTTT
TRBD1 TRBJ2-2 TRBV10-3 NA CATDRDNTGELFF TGTGCCACCGACAGGGATAACACCGGGGAGCTGTTTTTT
NA TRBJ2-7 TRBV7-6 NA CASSPGSTAAEQYF TGTGCCAGCAGCCCGGGGAGCACCGCTGCGGAGCAGTACTTC
NA TRBJ2-1 TRBV24-1 NA CATSDSQGLEQFF TGTGCCACCAGTGATTCCCAGGGTCTTGAGCAGTTCTTC
TRBD2 TRBJ2-7 TRBV20-1 NA CSASSSGGRWEQYF TGCAGTGCTAGTTCATCGGGAGGACGCTGGGAGCAGTACTTC
NA TRBJ2-7 TRBV27 NA CASRYRQAASYEQYF TGTGCCAGCAGATATCGACAGGCTGCCAGCTACGAGCAGTACTTC
NA TRBJ2-5 TRBV6-5 NA CASKAGTHRETQYF TGTGCCAGCAAGGCAGGCACCCACCGAGAGACCCAGTACTTC
NA TRBJ2-2 TRBV5-6 NA CASSLAGQGNTGELFF TGTGCCAGCAGCTTGGCTGGCCAGGGCAACACCGGGGAGCTGTTTTTT
TRBD2 TRBJ2-3 TRBV7-2 NA CASSYRGETDTQYF TGTGCCAGCAGCTACCGGGGGGAGACAGATACGCAGTATTTT
TRBD1 TRBJ2-2 TRBV24-1 NA CATSGDRVAGELFF TGTGCCACCAGCGGGGACAGGGTAGCCGGGGAGCTGTTTTTT
TRBD1 TRBJ1-5 TRBV7-2 NA CASSSGRAATGINQPQHF TGTGCCAGCAGCTCCGGAAGGGCGGCGACAGGGATCAATCAGCCCCAGCATTTT
TRBD1 TRBJ1-6 TRBV5-4 NA CASSLGQGSVSPLHF TGTGCCAGCAGCTTGGGACAGGGAAGTGTTTCACCCCTCCACTTT
NA TRBJ2-2 TRBV2 NA CASSETGGITGELFF TGTGCCAGCAGTGAAACTGGGGGCATCACCGGGGAGCTGTTTTTT
NA TRBJ1-5 TRBV21-1 NA CASSSSVGQGVRPQHF TGTGCCAGCAGCTCAAGCGTAGGACAGGGTGTTAGGCCCCAGCATTTT
NA TRBJ2-7 TRBV11-2 NA CASSLVTHEQYF TGTGCCAGCAGCTTAGTGACACACGAGCAGTACTTC
NA TRBJ2-7 TRBV29-1 NA CSARDFLYEQYF TGCAGCGCCAGGGACTTTCTCTACGAGCAGTACTTC
TRBD2 TRBJ2-2 TRBV30 NA CAWTLAGAHTGELFF TGTGCCTGGACTTTAGCGGGAGCACACACCGGGGAGCTGTTTTTT
TRBD2 TRBJ2-1 TRBV5-1 NA CASSFSLAGGREDEQFF TGCGCCAGCAGCTTTTCTTTAGCGGGAGGGCGTGAGGATGAGCAGTTCTTC
TRBD2 TRBJ2-5 TRBV6-5 NA CDAAGVGETQYF TGCGACGCGGCGGGAGTGGGAGAGACCCAGTACTTC
TRBD1 TRBJ1-6 TRBV3-1/TRBV3-2 NA CASSQETGDASPLHF TGTGCCAGCAGCCAAGAGACAGGGGACGCATCACCCCTCCACTTT
NA TRBJ2-6 TRBV4-2 NA CASSPVDSGSGANVLTF TGTGCCAGCAGCCCAGTGGACAGTGGCTCTGGGGCCAACGTCCTGACTTTC
TRBD1 TRBJ1-5 TRBV7-9 NA CASSLAAGGDNQPQHF TGTGCCAGCAGCTTAGCAGCAGGGGGCGACAATCAGCCCCAGCATTTT
TRBD1 TRBJ1-4 TRBV19 NA CASTQSGTGTEKLFF TGTGCCAGTACTCAGTCCGGGACAGGGACCGAAAAACTGTTTTTT
TRBD2 TRBJ2-2 TRBV11-2 once CASSPRGTSGRYTGELFF TGTGCCAGCAGCCCTAGAGGGACTAGCGGGAGATACACCGGGGAGCTGTTTTTT
NA TRBJ1-5 TRBV3-1/TRBV3-2 NA CASSQAGRQPQHF TGTGCCAGCAGCCAAGCCGGGAGGCAGCCCCAGCATTTT
NA TRBJ1-2 TRBV28 NA CASFSLNYGYTF TGTGCCAGCTTCTCACTAAATTATGGCTACACCTTC
NA TRBJ2-7 TRBV28 NA CASSPPGESSYEQYF TGTGCCAGCAGTCCCCCCGGGGAGAGCTCCTACGAGCAGTACTTC